This T cell receptor beta chain was captured by sequencing in a study of CD8 T cells in ankylosing spondylitis. This CDR3 contains 12 residues. V was clipped by 5 bases and J by 13 bases, with 12 bases between them. CDR1 is SGHTA and CDR2 is FQGTGA in the germline V gene. Note on this clonotype: Its antigen is as yet unknown.

The study, taken as a whole, reports: Typical of ankylosing spondylitis blood, it appeared, was a TCR beta motif of under 10 highly homologous variants. As reported, disease-linked clones showed significant enrichment in matched ankylosing spondylitis synovial fluid.

Each TCR beta library was made by quantitative 5'-RACE that incorporated molecular barcodes. TCRdb redid the calling of the 5' RACE reads with MiXCR, one entry per CDR3 protein. The top ten clones hold roughly 3% of a sample with some 130,000 distinct CDR3 sequences, roughly 15% of them seen once. Sequenced: blood, either unsorted or a sorted T cell fraction (not recorded which). This TCR was sampled from a female donor with ankylosing spondylitis or in good health (not recorded which). The gene calls are TRBV7-3 and TRBJ1-6, with unresolved D. This CDR3 is CASSHDKLPLHF. CDR3 DNA: TGTGCCAGCAGCCATGATAAGTTGCCCCTCCACTTT.